The TCR beta chain described here comes from a study of T-cell memory formation after mild COVID-19. For the study at large: There were largely donor-specific TCR clusters. Study observations and caveats: Contracting clones localized mainly to CM and EM when CD4+ and mainly to EMRA when CD8+.

Libraries for TCRalpha and TCRbeta carried sample barcodes and unique molecular identifiers via 5'RACE. TCRdb reprocessed the 5' RACE reads with MiXCR, giving one entry per CDR3 protein. Of roughly 580,000 distinct CDR3 sequences detected, approximately 19% appear once; the ten largest clones hold around 12%. In its sample, this clonotype was seen a few times. What it binds is unknown. Per the germline V gene, CDR1 is MNHEY and CDR2 is SVGAGI. The CDR3 extends over 16 amino acids. V was cut by 5 bases and J by 4 bases, with 20 bases left in between. This chain connects TRBV6-5 to TRBJ2-5, with a weak D call TRBD2 (7 bases). The source material was PBMCs or a T cell subset sorted from them (not recorded which). This receptor was obtained from an adult woman who had mild COVID-19 (a few samples of this study predate the infection). Cell type and time point are not known. As DNA, the CDR3 is TGTGCCAGCAGTGGACTAAGCGCGGGGGCTGGAGAGACCCAGTACTTC. Translation: CASSGLSAGAGETQYF.